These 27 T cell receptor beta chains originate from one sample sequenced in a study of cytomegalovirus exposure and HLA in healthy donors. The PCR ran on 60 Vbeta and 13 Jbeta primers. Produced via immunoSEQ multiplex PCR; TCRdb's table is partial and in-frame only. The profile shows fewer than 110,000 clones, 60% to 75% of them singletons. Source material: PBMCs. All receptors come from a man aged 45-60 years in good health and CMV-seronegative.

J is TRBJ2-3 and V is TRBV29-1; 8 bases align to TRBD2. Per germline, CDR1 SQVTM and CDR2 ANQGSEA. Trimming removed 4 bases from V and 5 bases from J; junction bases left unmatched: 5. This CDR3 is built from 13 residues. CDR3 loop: CSVAGGAKDTQYF. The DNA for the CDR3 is TGCAGCGTTGCCGGGGGGGCGAAAGATACGCAGTATTTT.

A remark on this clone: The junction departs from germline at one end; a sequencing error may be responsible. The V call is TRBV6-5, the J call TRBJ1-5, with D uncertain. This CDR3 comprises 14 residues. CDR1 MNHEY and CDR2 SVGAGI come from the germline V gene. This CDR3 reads CVSSYSRRSRPQHF. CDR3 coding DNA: TGTGTCAGCAGTTACTCGAGACGGAGTCGGCCCCAGCATTTT.

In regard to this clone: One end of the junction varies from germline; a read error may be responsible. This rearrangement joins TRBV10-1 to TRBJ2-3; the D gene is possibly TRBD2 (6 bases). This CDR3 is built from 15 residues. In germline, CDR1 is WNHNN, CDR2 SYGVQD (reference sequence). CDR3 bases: TGCGTCAGCAGTTCTTCTAGCGACGGCACAGATACGCAGTATTTT. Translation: CVSSSSSDGTDTQYF.

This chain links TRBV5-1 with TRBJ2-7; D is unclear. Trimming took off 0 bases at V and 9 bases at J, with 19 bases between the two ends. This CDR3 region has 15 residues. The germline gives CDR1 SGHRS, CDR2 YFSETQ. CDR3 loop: CASSLGRSTFDGQYF. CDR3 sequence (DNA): TGCGCCAGCAGCTTGGGTCGTAGCACCTTCGACGGGCAGTACTTC.

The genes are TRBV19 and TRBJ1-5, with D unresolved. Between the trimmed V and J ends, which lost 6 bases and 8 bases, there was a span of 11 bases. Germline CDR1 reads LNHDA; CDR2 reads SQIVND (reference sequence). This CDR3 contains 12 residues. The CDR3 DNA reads TGTGCCAGTAGCGAGCTCCAGGAGCCCCAGCATTTT. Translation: CASSELQEPQHF.

The CDR3, as DNA: TGTGCCAGCAGCCCCAGTAACACAGATACGCAGTATTTT. This codes for CASSPSNTDTQYF. The chain carries TRBV7-9 and TRBJ2-3; D unresolved. CDR3 length: 13 residues. V was pared by 5 bases and J by 2 bases, with 8 bases between. The V gene's germline CDR1 is SEHNR and CDR2 FQNEAQ (reference sequence).

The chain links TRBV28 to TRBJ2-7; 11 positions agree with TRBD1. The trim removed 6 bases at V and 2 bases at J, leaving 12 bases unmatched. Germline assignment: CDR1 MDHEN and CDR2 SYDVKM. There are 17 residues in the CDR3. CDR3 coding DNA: TGTGCCAGCAGCCAGAGGCCCCGGACAGGGGGCCCCTACGAGCAGTACTTC. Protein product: CASSQRPRTGGPYEQYF.

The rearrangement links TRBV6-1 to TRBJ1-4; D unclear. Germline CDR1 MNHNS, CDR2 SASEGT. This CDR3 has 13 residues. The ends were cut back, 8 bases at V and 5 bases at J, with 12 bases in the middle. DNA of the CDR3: TGTGCCAGCGGGCGAACAGAGAATGAAAAACTGTTTTTT. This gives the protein CASGRTENEKLFF.

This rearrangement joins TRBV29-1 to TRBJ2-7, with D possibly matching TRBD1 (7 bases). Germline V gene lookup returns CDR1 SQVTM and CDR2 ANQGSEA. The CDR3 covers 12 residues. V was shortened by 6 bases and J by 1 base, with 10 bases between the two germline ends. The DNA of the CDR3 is TGCAGCGTGGAGGGGGCTTCCTACGAGCAGTACTTC. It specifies CSVEGASYEQYF.

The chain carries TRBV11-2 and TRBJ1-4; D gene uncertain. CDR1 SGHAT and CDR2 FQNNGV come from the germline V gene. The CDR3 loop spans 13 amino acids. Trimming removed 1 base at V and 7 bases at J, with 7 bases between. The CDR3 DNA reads TGTGCCAGCAGCTTAGGACTGCTTGAAAAACTGTTTTTT. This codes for CASSLGLLEKLFF.

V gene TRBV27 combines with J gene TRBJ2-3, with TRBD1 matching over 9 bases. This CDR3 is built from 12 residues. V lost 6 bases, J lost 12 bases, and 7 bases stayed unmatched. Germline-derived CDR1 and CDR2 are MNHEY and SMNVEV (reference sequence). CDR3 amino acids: CASRGTGQGQYF. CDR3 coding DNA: TGTGCCAGCAGAGGAACGGGACAGGGCCAGTATTTT.

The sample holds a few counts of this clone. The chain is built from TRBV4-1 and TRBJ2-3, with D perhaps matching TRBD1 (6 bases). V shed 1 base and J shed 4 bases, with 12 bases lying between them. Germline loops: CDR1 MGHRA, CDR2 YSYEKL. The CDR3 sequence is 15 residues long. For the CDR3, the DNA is TGCGCCAGCAGCCAAGCAGGGGCAGGGGCAGATACGCAGTATTTT. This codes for CASSQAGAGADTQYF.

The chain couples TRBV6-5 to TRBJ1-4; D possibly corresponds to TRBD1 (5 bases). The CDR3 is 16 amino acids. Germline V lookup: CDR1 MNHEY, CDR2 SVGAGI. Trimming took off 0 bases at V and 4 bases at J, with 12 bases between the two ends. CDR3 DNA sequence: TGTGCCAGCAGTTACTCCAGGACATTTCTTAATGAAAAACTGTTTTTT. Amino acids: CASSYSRTFLNEKLFF.

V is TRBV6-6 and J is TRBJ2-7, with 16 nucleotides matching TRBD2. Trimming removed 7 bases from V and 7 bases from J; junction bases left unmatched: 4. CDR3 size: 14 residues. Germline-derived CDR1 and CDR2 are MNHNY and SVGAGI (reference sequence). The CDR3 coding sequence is TGTGCCAGCAACCCGGGACTAGCGGGGGGGGAGCAGTACTTC. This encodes CASNPGLAGGEQYF.

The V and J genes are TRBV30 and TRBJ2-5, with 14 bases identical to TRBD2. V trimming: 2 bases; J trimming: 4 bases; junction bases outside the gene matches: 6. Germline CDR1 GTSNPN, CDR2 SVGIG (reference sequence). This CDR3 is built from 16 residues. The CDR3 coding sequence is TGTGCCTGGAGTCCTACGACTAGCGGGAGGGGAGAGACCCAGTACTTC. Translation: CAWSPTTSGRGETQYF.

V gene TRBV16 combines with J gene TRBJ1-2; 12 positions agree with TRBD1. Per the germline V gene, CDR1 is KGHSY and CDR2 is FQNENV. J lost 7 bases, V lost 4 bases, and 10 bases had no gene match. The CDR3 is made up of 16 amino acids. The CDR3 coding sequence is TGTGCCAGCAGCCTACAAGGGACAGGGGGCGTCCCTGGCTACACCTTC. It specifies CASSLQGTGGVPGYTF.

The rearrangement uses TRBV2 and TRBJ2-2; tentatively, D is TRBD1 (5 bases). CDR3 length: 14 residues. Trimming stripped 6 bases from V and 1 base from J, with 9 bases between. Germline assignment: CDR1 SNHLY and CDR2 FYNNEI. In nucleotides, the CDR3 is TGTGCCAGCAGGGGGCTCCGGAACACCGGGGAGCTGTTTTTT. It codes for CASRGLRNTGELFF.

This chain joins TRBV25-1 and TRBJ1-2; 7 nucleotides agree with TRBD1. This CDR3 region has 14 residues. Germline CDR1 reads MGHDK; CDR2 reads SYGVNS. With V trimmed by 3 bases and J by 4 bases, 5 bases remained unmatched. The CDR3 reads CASSDPTGIYGYTF. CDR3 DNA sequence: TGTGCCAGCAGTGATCCGACAGGGATCTATGGCTACACCTTC.

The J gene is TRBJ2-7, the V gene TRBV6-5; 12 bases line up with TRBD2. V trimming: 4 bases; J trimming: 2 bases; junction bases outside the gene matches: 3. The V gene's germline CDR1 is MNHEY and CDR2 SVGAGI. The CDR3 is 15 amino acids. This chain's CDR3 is CASSLGLAGPYEQYF. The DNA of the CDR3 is TGTGCCAGCAGTTTGGGACTAGCGGGCCCCTACGAGCAGTACTTC.

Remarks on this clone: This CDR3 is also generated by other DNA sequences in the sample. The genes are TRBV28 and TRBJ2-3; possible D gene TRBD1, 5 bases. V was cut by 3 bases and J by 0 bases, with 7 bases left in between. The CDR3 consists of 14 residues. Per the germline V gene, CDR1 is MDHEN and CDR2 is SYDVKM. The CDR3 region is CASSLAGSTDTQYF. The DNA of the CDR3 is TGTGCCAGCAGTTTGGCAGGGAGCACAGATACGCAGTATTTT.

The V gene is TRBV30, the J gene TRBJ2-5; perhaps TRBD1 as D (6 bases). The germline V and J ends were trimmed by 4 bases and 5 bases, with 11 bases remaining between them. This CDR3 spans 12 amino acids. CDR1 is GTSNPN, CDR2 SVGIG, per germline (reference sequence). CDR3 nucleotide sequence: TGTGCCTGGAAGGACAGATGGGAGACCCAGTACTTC. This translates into CAWKDRWETQYF.

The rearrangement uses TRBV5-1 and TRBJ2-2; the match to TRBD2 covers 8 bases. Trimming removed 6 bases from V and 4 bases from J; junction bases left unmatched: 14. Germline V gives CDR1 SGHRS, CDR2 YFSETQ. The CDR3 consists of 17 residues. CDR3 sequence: CASTGDDGGAPTGELFF. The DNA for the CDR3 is TGCGCCAGCACCGGAGATGACGGGGGGGCGCCCACCGGGGAGCTGTTTTTT. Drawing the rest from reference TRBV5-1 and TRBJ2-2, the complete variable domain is KAGVTQTPRYLIKTRGQQVTLSCSPISGHRSVSWYQQTPGQGLQFLFEYFSETQRNKGNFPGRFSGRQFSNSRSEMNVSTLELGDSALYLCASTGDDGGAPTGELFFGEGSRLTVL.

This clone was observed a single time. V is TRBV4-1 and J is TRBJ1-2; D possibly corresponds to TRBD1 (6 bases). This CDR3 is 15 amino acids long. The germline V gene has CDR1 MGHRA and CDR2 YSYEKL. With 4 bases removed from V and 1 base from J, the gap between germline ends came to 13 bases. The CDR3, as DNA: TGCGCCAGCAGCCCGACTCAGGGGAATAACTATGGCTACACCTTC. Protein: CASSPTQGNNYGYTF.

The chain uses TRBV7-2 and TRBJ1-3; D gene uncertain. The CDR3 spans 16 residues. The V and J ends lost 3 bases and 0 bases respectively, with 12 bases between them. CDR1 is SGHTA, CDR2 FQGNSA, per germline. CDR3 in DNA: TGTGCCAGCAGCTTCTGGACTTATTACTCTGGAAACACCATATATTTT. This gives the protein CASSFWTYYSGNTIYF. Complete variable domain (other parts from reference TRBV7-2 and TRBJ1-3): GAGVSQSPSNKVTEKGKDVELRCDPISGHTALYWYRQSLGQGLEFLIYFQGNSAPDKSGLPSDRFSAERTGGSVSTLTIQRTQQEDSAVYLCASSFWTYYSGNTIYFGEGSWLTVV.

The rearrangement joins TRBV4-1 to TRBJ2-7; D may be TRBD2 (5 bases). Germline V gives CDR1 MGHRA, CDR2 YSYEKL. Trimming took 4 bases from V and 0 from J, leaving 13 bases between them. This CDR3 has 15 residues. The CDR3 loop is CASSPLSVTSYEQYF. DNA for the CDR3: TGCGCCAGCAGCCCCCTTAGCGTCACCTCCTACGAGCAGTACTTC.

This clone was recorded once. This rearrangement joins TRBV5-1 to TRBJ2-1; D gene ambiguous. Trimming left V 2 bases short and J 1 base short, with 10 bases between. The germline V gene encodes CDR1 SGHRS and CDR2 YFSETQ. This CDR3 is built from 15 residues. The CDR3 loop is CASSFDPRSYNEQFF. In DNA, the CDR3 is TGCGCCAGCAGCTTTGATCCTAGATCCTACAATGAGCAGTTCTTC.

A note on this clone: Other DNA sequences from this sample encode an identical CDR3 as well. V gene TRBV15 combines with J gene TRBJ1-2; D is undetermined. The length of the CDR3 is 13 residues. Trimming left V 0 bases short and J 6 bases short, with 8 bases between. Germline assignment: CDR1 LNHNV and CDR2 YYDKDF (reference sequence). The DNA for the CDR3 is TGTGCCACCAGCAGAGAGGAGGGAGATGGCTACACCTTC. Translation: CATSREEGDGYTF.